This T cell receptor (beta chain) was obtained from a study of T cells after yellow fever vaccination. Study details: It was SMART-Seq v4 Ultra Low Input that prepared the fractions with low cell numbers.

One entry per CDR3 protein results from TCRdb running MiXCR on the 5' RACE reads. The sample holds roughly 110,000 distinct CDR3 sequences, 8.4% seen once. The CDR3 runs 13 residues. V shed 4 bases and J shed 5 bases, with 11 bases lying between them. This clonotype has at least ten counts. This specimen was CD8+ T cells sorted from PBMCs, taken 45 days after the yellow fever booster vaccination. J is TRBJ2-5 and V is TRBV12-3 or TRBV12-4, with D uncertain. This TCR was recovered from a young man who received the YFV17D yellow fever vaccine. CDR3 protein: CASSSYFLETQYF. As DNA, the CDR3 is TGTGCCAGCAGTTCCTACTTTCTTGAGACCCAGTACTTC.